This T cell receptor beta chain was recovered during a study of cytomegalovirus exposure and HLA in healthy donors. Study-level results: The likely explanation for a cluster of highly shared sequence variants was sequencing artifact.

The PCR used 60 Vbeta and 13 Jbeta primers. The protocol was immunoSEQ multiplex PCR, while the TCRdb copy is restricted to in-frame clones and leaves out a portion. Here the sample spans some 190,000 clones, 65% to 80% being singletons. With regard to this clone: Its target is unknown.

This CDR3 contains 18 residues. From germline, CDR1 is LGHNA and CDR2 YNFKEQ. The J segment lost 4 bases and the V segment lost 4 bases, leaving 12 bases of the junction unmatched. The V call is TRBV4-2, the J call TRBJ2-3; 12 bases line up with TRBD2. The sequenced sample was PBMCs. The clonotype comes from a woman aged 30 to 39 in good health and CMV-seropositive. CDR3 bases: TGTGCCAGCAGCCGTTCGAGGGCTAGCGGGGGGGCAGCAGATACGCAGTATTTT. Its translation: CASSRSRASGGAADTQYF.